The TCR beta chain described here comes from a study of early T cells in non-severe SARS-CoV-2 infection. TCRdb re-called the 5' RACE reads through MiXCR, storing one row per CDR3 protein. The table includes some 98,000 distinct CDR3 sequences, roughly 11% detected once. Germline V CDR1 and CDR2: SQVTM, ANQGSEA. This CDR3 region has 12 residues. Trimming shortened V by 5 bases and J by 5 bases, and 10 bases separated the two germline ends. This clonotype came up a few times. The sequenced sample consisted of whole blood. The V call is TRBV29-1, the J call TRBJ2-1; no reliable D call. The TCR originated in an adult who was a healthcare worker with PCR-confirmed SARS-CoV-2 infection or an uninfected control (not recorded which). The DNA of the CDR3 is TGCAGCGTTATTCGGAGAAACAATGAGCAGTTCTTC. This translates into CSVIRRNNEQFF.